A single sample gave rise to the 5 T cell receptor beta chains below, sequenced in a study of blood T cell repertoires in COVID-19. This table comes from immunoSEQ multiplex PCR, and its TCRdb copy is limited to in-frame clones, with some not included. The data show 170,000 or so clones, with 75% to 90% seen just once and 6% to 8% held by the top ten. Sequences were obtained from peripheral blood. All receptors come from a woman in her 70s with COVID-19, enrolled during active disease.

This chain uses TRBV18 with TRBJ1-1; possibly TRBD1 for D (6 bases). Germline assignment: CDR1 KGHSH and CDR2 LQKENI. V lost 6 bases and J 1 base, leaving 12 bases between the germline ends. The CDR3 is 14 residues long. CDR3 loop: CASSSLQGNTEAFF. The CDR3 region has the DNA TGTGCCAGCTCGAGCTTACAGGGGAACACTGAAGCTTTCTTT.

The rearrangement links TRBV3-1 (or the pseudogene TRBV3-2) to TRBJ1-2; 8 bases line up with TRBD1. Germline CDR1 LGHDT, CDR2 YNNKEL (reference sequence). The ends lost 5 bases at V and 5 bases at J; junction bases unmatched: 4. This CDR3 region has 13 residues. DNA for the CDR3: TGTGCCAGCAGCACCACAGGGGGTTATGGCTACACCTTC. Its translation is CASSTTGGYGYTF.

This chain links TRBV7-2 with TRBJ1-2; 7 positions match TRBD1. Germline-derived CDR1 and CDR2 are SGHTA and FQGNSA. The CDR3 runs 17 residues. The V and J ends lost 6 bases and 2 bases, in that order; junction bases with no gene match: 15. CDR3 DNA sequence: TGTGCCAGCAGGCGACCACTGGACAGGAGGATGAACTATGGCTACACCTTC. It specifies CASRRPLDRRMNYGYTF.

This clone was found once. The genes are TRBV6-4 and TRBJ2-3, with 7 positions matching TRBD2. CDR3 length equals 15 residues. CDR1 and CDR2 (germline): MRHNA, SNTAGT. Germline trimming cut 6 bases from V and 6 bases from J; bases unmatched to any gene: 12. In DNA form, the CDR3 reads TGTGCCAGCAGGAGGAGCGGGATCGGGGGGGATACGCAGTATTTT. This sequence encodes CASRRSGIGGDTQYF.

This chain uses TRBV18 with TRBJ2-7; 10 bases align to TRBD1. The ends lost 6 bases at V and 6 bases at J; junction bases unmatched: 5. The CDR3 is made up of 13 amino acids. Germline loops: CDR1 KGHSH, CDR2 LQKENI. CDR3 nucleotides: TGTGCCAGCTCTCGCGGGGACAGGGGCGAGCAGTACTTC. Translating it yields CASSRGDRGEQYF.